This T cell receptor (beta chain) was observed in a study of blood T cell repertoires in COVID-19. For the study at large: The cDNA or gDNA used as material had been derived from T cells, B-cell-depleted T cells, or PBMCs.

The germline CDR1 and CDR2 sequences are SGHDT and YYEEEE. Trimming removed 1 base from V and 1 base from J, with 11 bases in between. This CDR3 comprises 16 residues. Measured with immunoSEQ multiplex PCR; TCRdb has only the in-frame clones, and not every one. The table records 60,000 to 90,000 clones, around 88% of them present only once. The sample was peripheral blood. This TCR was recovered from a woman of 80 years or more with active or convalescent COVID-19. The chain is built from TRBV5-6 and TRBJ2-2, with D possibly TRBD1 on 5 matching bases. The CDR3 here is CASSLQGRRNTGELFF. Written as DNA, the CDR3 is TGTGCCAGCAGCTTGCAGGGCAGGCGGAACACCGGGGAGCTGTTTTTT.